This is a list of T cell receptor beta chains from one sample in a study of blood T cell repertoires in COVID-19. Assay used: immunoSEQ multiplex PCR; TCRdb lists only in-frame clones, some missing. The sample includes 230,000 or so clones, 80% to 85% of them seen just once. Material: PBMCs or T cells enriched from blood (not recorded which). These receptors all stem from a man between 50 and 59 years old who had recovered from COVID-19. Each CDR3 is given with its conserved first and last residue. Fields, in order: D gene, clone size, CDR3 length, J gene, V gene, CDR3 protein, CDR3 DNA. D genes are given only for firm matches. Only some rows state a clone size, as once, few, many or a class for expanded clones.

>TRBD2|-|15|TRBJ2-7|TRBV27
CASSLLPSGIHEQYF
TGTGCCAGCAGTTTATTACCTAGCGGGATCCACGAGCAGTACTTC
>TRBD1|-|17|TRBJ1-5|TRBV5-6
CASSLALDRGTNQPQHF
TGTGCCAGCAGCTTGGCTCTGGACAGGGGAACGAATCAGCCCCAGCATTTT
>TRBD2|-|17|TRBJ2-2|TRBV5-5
CASSLEGLAWGTGELFF
TGTGCCAGCAGCTTGGAAGGACTAGCGTGGGGAACCGGGGAGCTGTTTTTT
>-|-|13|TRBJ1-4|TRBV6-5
CASSRTHGEKLFF
TGTGCCAGCAGCCGGACACACGGTGAAAAACTGTTTTTT
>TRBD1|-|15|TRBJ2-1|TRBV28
CASNAGGLNYNEQFF
TGTGCCAGCAACGCAGGGGGTCTTAATTACAATGAGCAGTTCTTC
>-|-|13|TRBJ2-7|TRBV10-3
CASMPDYAYEQYF
TGTGCCAGCATGCCGGACTATGCCTACGAGCAGTACTTC
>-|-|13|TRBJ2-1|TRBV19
CAGEGGLRNEQFF
TGTGCCGGGGAGGGGGGGTTGAGGAATGAGCAGTTCTTC
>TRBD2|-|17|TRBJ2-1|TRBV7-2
CASSAHLLAVSYNEQFF
TGTGCCAGCAGCGCACACCTTCTAGCGGTCTCCTACAATGAGCAGTTCTTC
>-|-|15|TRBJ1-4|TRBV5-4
CASSLAGGFGEKLFF
TGTGCCAGCAGCTTGGCCGGGGGGTTTGGGGAAAAACTGTTTTTT
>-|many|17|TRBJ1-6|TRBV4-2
CASSQERGGNLDSPLHF
TGTGCCAGCAGCCAAGAAAGAGGGGGTAATTTGGATTCACCCCTCCACTTT
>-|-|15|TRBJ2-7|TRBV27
CASSLETGATYEQYF
TGTGCCAGCAGTTTGGAAACAGGCGCCACCTACGAGCAGTACTTC
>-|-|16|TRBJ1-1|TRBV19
CASSTPRGAKNTEAFF
TGTGCCAGTAGTACCCCCCGGGGGGCGAAGAACACTGAAGCTTTCTTT
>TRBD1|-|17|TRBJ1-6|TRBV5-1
CASRNTGTGAGNSPLHF
TGCGCCAGCAGGAACACCGGGACAGGGGCCGGAAATTCACCCCTCCACTTT
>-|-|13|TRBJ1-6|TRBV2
CASIPEYNSPLHF
TGTGCCAGCATCCCGGAGTATAATTCACCCCTCCACTTT
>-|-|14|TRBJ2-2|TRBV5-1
CASQVQGETGELFF
TGCGCCAGCCAAGTTCAGGGTGAGACCGGGGAGCTGTTTTTT
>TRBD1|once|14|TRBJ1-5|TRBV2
CASRPGQKNQPQHF
TGTGCCAGCAGGCCGGGACAGAAAAATCAGCCCCAGCATTTT
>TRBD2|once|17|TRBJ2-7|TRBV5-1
CASSFGTSGGEHYEQYF
TGCGCCAGCAGCTTTGGGACTAGCGGGGGTGAGCACTACGAGCAGTACTTC
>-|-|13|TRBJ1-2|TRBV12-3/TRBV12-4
CASSPDRNYGYTF
TGTGCCAGCAGCCCGGACAGAAACTATGGCTACACCTTC
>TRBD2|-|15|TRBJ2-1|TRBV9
CASSVGGGLQGEQFF
TGTGCCAGCAGCGTAGGCGGGGGGCTGCAGGGTGAGCAGTTCTTC
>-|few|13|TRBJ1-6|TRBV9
CASSVGQRSPLHF
TGTGCCAGCAGCGTAGGACAGCGTTCACCCCTCCACTTT
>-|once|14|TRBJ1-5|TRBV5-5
CASSWGGGNQPQHF
TGTGCCAGCAGCTGGGGTGGAGGGAATCAGCCCCAGCATTTT
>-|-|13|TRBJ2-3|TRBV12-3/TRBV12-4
CASSLSLVDTQYF
TGTGCCAGCAGTTTATCCTTAGTCGATACGCAGTATTTT
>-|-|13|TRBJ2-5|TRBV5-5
CASSLASLETQYF
TGTGCCAGCAGCTTGGCTAGCCTGGAGACCCAGTACTTC
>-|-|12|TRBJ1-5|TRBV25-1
CASSEIYQPQHF
TGTGCCAGCAGTGAAATCTATCAGCCCCAGCATTTT
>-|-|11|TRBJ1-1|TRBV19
CASSIGTEAFF
TGTGCCAGTAGTATCGGCACTGAAGCTTTCTTT
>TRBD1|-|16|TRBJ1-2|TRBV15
CATSREVTGFLGGYTF
TGTGCCACCAGCAGGGAAGTGACAGGGTTTCTTGGTGGCTACACCTTC
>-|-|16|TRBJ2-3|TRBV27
CASTQWGPTSTDTQYF
TGTGCCAGCACTCAGTGGGGGCCAACGAGTACAGATACGCAGTATTTT
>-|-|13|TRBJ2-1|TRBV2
CASTASGYNEQFF
TGTGCCAGCACAGCGAGTGGATACAATGAGCAGTTCTTC